Reported below is one TCR beta chain. The data stem from a study of blood T cell repertoires in COVID-19. At the level of the study: COVID-19 samples from acute and convalescent phases originated in the United States, Italy and Spain. PBMCs, B-cell-depleted T cells, or T cells provided the cDNA or gDNA that made up the material.

Authors' analysis steps: Amplifying reference gene primers gave estimates of nucleated cell counts. The repertoire was sequenced with immunoSEQ multiplex PCR; TCRdb's copy has only in-frame clones and lacks some. For V, J and clone size, that table is used; D and trimming come from the DNA. The repertoire holds about 200,000 clones, with roughly 89% as singletons. The specimen was peripheral blood. The sequence came from a man in his thirties or forties who had recovered from COVID-19.

The CDR3 is CASSQDYGQKGNTIYF. The CDR3 nucleotides read TGCGCCAGCAGCCAAGATTATGGCCAGAAAGGAAACACCATATATTTT. The chain couples TRBV4-3 to TRBJ1-3; D gene ambiguous. Germline values: CDR1 LGHNA, CDR2 YSLEER. The CDR3 contains 16 residues. The ends were cut back, 0 bases at V and 4 bases at J, with 13 bases in the middle.